A single T cell receptor beta chain is shown here with its context. The sample comes from a study of cytomegalovirus exposure and HLA in healthy donors. The germline CDR1 and CDR2 sequences are SGHVS and FNYEAQ. The CDR3 has 14 amino acids. The ends lost 2 bases at V and 8 bases at J; junction bases unmatched: 8. The PCR had 60 Vbeta and 13 Jbeta primers. Sequencing used immunoSEQ multiplex PCR; TCRdb keeps in-frame clones, though not all of them. The profile shows more than 95,000 clones, over 70% of them singletons. The chain links TRBV7-6 to TRBJ1-1; 7 bases match TRBD1. The clonotype originates from a man aged 35 to 55 in good health and CMV-seropositive. The sample comprised PBMCs. CDR3 sequence (DNA): TGTGCCAGCAGCTTATCGGCAGGGGGTCGAGAAGCTTTCTTT. Translation: CASSLSAGGREAFF.